Presented here are 12 T cell receptor beta chains from one specimen sequenced in a study of blood T cell repertoires in COVID-19. Sequencing was performed with immunoSEQ multiplex PCR; in TCRdb, only in-frame clones are kept and a portion is missing. The sample comprises about 140,000 clones, roughly 86% of which are singletons, and around 8.2% rests with the top ten. Input material: peripheral blood. These TCRs come from a woman aged 60-75 years with acute or convalescent COVID-19.

The chain recombines TRBV19 with TRBJ2-3; D possibly corresponds to TRBD1 (5 bases). Germline CDR1 is LNHDA and CDR2 is SQIVND (reference sequence). The CDR3 contains 15 residues. V was shortened by 4 bases and J by 4 bases, with 15 bases between the two germline ends. The chain's CDR3 is CASSKQGGRSDTQYF. The DNA for the CDR3 is TGTGCCAGTAGTAAGCAGGGTGGCCGTTCAGATACGCAGTATTTT.

V is TRBV9 and J is TRBJ1-4, with D unresolved. V was shortened by 4 bases and J by 4 bases, with 17 bases between the two germline ends. This CDR3 contains 16 residues. Germline CDR1 reads SGDLS; CDR2 reads YYNGEE. The CDR3, as DNA: TGTGCCAGCAGCCCTGGCTGGGCCGCCATTAATGAAAAACTGTTTTTT. Its translation: CASSPGWAAINEKLFF.

This clone has just one count. J is TRBJ2-7 and V is TRBV11-2, with 7 positions matching TRBD1. The length of the CDR3 is 13 residues. Germline assignment: CDR1 SGHAT and CDR2 FQNNGV. V was pared by 6 bases and J by 1 base, with 3 bases of the junction left unmatched. CDR3 loop: CASSWTGSYEQYF. In nucleotides, the CDR3 is TGTGCCAGCAGTTGGACAGGTTCCTACGAGCAGTACTTC.

The rearrangement joins TRBV28 to TRBJ2-3, with 8 bases matching TRBD2. The junction had 18 bases not matched to a gene; V was cut back by 8 bases and J by 5 bases. This CDR3 is built from 17 residues. CDR1 is MDHEN and CDR2 is SYDVKM in the germline V gene. For the CDR3, the DNA is TGTGCCAGCTCCCCGTTCTCGGGACTAGGCTATGAAGATACGCAGTATTTT. Residues: CASSPFSGLGYEDTQYF.

The V call is TRBV2, the J call TRBJ2-1; 10 bases are a match to TRBD2. V dropped 2 bases and J dropped 8; count of bases not matched to a gene: 3. Germline V CDR1 and CDR2: SNHLY, FYNNEI. The CDR3 loop spans 14 amino acids. CDR3 in DNA: TGTGCCAGCAGTGAAAGGGGGACTAGCGATGAGCAGTTCTTC. Translating gives CASSERGTSDEQFF.

This clone was seen more than once but under ten times. The chain couples TRBV7-2 to TRBJ1-6; 7 bases map to TRBD1. Germline CDR1 SGHTA, CDR2 FQGNSA. The CDR3 has 16 residues. The V segment lost 6 bases and the J segment 7 bases; nucleotides outside the gene matches: 12. The chain's CDR3 is CASSYRGDSQNSPLHF. In nucleotides, the CDR3 is TGTGCCAGCAGTTATAGGGGGGACAGTCAGAATTCACCCCTCCACTTT.

In its sample, this clone was seen once. One end of the junction is discordant with germline, which a read error may explain. J is TRBJ2-7 and V is TRBV28; TRBD2 might be the D (5 bases). CDR3 length: 11 residues. Looked up from germline, CDR1 is MDHEN and CDR2 is SYDVKM. CDR3 sequence reads: CATGYTYEQYF. CDR3 in DNA: TGCGCAACGGGGTATACCTACGAGCAGTACTTC.

The chain joins TRBV5-5 to TRBJ2-3; TRBD2 agrees at 10 bases. V shed 2 bases and J 4 bases; nucleotides not matched to a gene: 1. This CDR3 has 14 residues. Germline CDR1 and CDR2: SGHKS and YYEKEE (reference sequence). The CDR3 sequence: CASSFGLAADTQYF. DNA for the CDR3: TGTGCCAGCAGCTTCGGACTAGCGGCAGATACGCAGTATTTT.

This rearrangement joins TRBV7-9 to TRBJ2-3; 11 nucleotides match TRBD2. The CDR3 contains 17 residues. The junction had 8 bases not matched to a gene; V was cut back by 5 bases and J by 1 base. The V gene's germline CDR1 is SEHNR and CDR2 FQNEAQ (reference sequence). CDR3 sequence: CASSLRSSGGRTDTQYF. The CDR3 DNA reads TGTGCCAGCAGCCTAAGATCTAGCGGGGGGCGCACAGATACGCAGTATTTT.

Comment on this clone: This sample also contains other DNA sequences that code for the same CDR3. This chain links TRBV6-5 with TRBJ1-2, with D tentatively TRBD1 (6 bases). V gave up 7 bases and J gave up 7 bases, with 10 bases separating them. Germline lookup yields CDR1 MNHEY and CDR2 SVGAGI. The CDR3 sequence is 11 residues long. In nucleotides, the CDR3 is TGTGCCAGCACTCAGGGGTTTGGCTACACCTTC. This codes for CASTQGFGYTF.

The chain is built from TRBV19 and TRBJ2-2, with 7 bases matching TRBD1. The J segment lost 4 bases and the V segment lost 2 bases, leaving 10 bases of the junction unmatched. The CDR3 contains 17 residues. From germline, CDR1 is LNHDA and CDR2 SQIVND (reference sequence). The CDR3 region is CASSIQGGQVSTGELFF. In nucleotides, the CDR3 is TGTGCCAGTAGTATACAAGGGGGCCAGGTTAGCACCGGGGAGCTGTTTTTT.

The J gene is TRBJ1-3, the V gene TRBV5-5, with D maybe TRBD1 (6 bases). V was clipped by 1 base and J by 0 bases, with 14 bases between them. This CDR3 is 17 amino acids long. Germline V CDR1 and CDR2: SGHKS, YYEKEE (reference sequence). CDR3 in DNA: TGTGCCAGCAGCTTGTCCCCGACAGGAAACTCTGGAAACACCATATATTTT. It specifies CASSLSPTGNSGNTIYF.